The rows below give T cell receptor beta chains drawn from one sample of a study of vaccination and CD4 T cells after COVID-19. No antigen has been assigned to these receptors. Using its own MiXCR run on the PCR reads, TCRdb lists one record per CDR3 protein. This sample has approximately 20,000 distinct CDR3 sequences, with 60% to 80% found just once. Sequenced material: CD4+ T cells from blood, cultured in vitro, taken before SARS-CoV-2 vaccination. Receptor source: a human donor who received a COVID-19 vaccine. Both conserved end residues are part of each CDR3. The order of the fields is D gene, clone size, J gene, V gene, CDR3 protein, CDR3 DNA. The D gene is left open where the match is weak. Not all rows give a size; the values are once, few, many and, for expanded clones, a class.

>NA|NA|TRBJ2-5|TRBV15
CATSRDRRLTRETQYF
TGTGCCACCAGCAGAGATCGCCGCTTGACAAGAGAGACCCAGTACTTC
>TRBD1|NA|TRBJ1-2|TRBV6-4
CASSSYQTGSKEGYTF
TGTGCCAGCAGTTCATATCAGACAGGGTCCAAGGAAGGCTACACCTTC
>NA|NA|TRBJ1-5|TRBV19
CASSRPILGQPQHF
TGTGCCAGTAGCCGGCCGATTCTGGGTCAGCCCCAGCATTTT
>NA|NA|TRBJ2-7|TRBV15
CATSREFNVDEQYF
TGTGCCACCAGCAGAGAATTTAATGTGGACGAGCAGTACTTC
>NA|NA|TRBJ2-6|TRBV2
CASSRQDSGANVLTF
TGTGCCAGCAGTCGACAGGACTCTGGGGCCAACGTCCTGACTTTC
>NA|few|TRBJ2-5|TRBV10-1
CASSKDQETQYF
TGCGCCAGCTCGAAGGACCAAGAGACCCAGTACTTC
>NA|NA|TRBJ2-7|TRBV20-1
CSARSGGYSYEQYF
TGCAGTGCTAGAAGTGGGGGCTACTCCTACGAGCAGTACTTC
>NA|NA|TRBJ2-1|TRBV12-3/TRBV12-4
CASSFGARSYNEQFF
TGTGCCAGCAGTTTTGGGGCGAGATCCTACAATGAGCAGTTCTTC
>NA|NA|TRBJ2-1|TRBV6-1
CASSKEQGSWANEQFF
TGTGCCAGCAGTAAAGAACAGGGAAGTTGGGCAAATGAGCAGTTCTTC
>NA|NA|TRBJ2-7|TRBV7-9
CASSLEADRGEQYF
TGTGCCAGCAGCTTAGAGGCGGACAGAGGCGAGCAGTACTTC
>NA|NA|TRBJ1-1|TRBV10-1
CASISDIENTEAFF
TGCGCCAGCATCTCTGACATTGAGAACACTGAAGCTTTCTTT
>NA|NA|TRBJ2-5|TRBV20-1
CSARGGETQYF
TGCAGTGCTAGGGGTGGAGAGACCCAGTACTTC
>NA|NA|TRBJ1-1|TRBV21-1
CPEGCGAEAFF
TGTCCGGAAGGATGCGGCGCTGAGGCTTTCTTT
>TRBD1|NA|TRBJ1-5|TRBV2
CASESDRVWGNQPQHF
TGTGCCAGCGAGTCGGACAGGGTCTGGGGCAATCAGCCCCAGCATTTT
>NA|NA|TRBJ1-6|TRBV19
CASSISTDLGAYNSPLHF
TGTGCCAGTAGTATCAGTACGGACCTGGGTGCCTATAATTCACCCCTCCACTTT
>TRBD1|NA|TRBJ1-2|TRBV2
CASRDRAQNYGYTF
TGTGCCAGCAGAGACAGGGCACAGAACTATGGCTACACCTTC
>TRBD1|NA|TRBJ2-5|TRBV6-1
CASTYGQGEREAQYF
TGTGCCAGCACGTATGGACAGGGAGAGAGGGAGGCCCAGTACTTC
>NA|NA|TRBJ1-1|TRBV2
CASSVETDNTEAFF
TGTGCCAGCAGTGTGGAGACAGACAACACTGAAGCTTTCTTT
>TRBD2|NA|TRBJ2-3|TRBV19
CASSRTSGGSETQYF
TGTGCCAGTAGTAGGACTAGCGGGGGATCGGAGACGCAGTATTTT
>TRBD1|few|TRBJ2-5|TRBV11-3
CASSSRDRGETQYF
TGTGCCAGCAGCTCCCGGGACAGGGGTGAGACCCAGTACTTC
>NA|NA|TRBJ2-2|TRBV30
CAWSEGTNTGELFF
TGTGCCTGGAGTGAAGGAACGAACACCGGGGAGCTGTTTTTT
>NA|NA|TRBJ1-2|TRBV19
CASSTNVGGYTF
TGTGCCAGTAGTACAAACGTAGGAGGCTACACCTTC
>TRBD1|NA|TRBJ2-7|TRBV2
CASSEPGQTDF
TGTGCCAGCAGTGAACCGGGACAGACAGACTTC
>NA|few|TRBJ2-3|TRBV20-1
CSARDTNTDTQYF
TGCAGTGCTAGAGATACTAACACAGATACGCAGTATTTT
>TRBD2|NA|TRBJ2-3|TRBV19
CASSIAGGGASDTQYF
TGTGCCAGTAGTATAGCTGGCGGGGGGGCTTCAGATACGCAGTATTTT
>NA|NA|TRBJ1-2|TRBV5-1
CASSLKDTTGYTF
TGCGCCAGCAGCTTGAAGGATACGACAGGCTACACCTTC
>TRBD1|NA|TRBJ2-5|TRBV6-1
CASGTGVGETQYF
TGTGCCAGCGGAACAGGGGTAGGGGAGACCCAGTACTTC
>TRBD1|NA|TRBJ1-1|TRBV20-1
CSARERQGSGANTEAFF
TGCAGTGCTAGAGAAAGACAGGGATCAGGCGCGAACACTGAAGCTTTCTTT
>NA|NA|TRBJ2-7|TRBV7-9
CASSHPGWGEQYF
TGTGCCAGCAGCCATCCAGGGTGGGGCGAGCAGTACTTC
>NA|few|TRBJ2-3|TRBV12-3/TRBV12-4
CAIGGGVKDTQYF
TGTGCCATTGGAGGGGGGGTCAAGGATACGCAGTATTTT
>NA|NA|TRBJ2-3|TRBV20-1
CSARPPTDRTDTQYF
TGCAGTGCTAGACCCCCAACGGACCGCACAGATACGCAGTATTTT
>TRBD1|NA|TRBJ1-2|TRBV6-1
CASSEAGTGIQDTF
TGTGCCAGCAGTGAAGCTGGGACAGGGATACAGGACACCTTC
>TRBD1|NA|TRBJ1-6|TRBV19
CASSIRDSYNSPLHF
TGTGCCAGTAGTATCAGGGACAGCTATAATTCACCCCTCCACTTT
>NA|NA|TRBJ2-3|TRBV20-1
CSMKRGGASTDTQYF
TGCAGTATGAAGAGGGGGGGCGCTAGCACAGATACGCAGTATTTT
>TRBD1|NA|TRBJ1-2|TRBV3-1
CASSQALGQGNYGYTF
TGTGCCAGCAGCCAAGCCCTGGGACAGGGAAACTATGGCTACACCTTC
>NA|few|TRBJ2-1|TRBV7-6
CASSSLGGAGGYNEQFF
TGTGCCAGCAGCTCCTTAGGTGGGGCAGGGGGGTACAATGAGCAGTTCTTC
>TRBD2|few|TRBJ2-7|TRBV29-1
CSVLWASGGYEQYF
TGCAGCGTCCTGTGGGCTAGCGGGGGGTACGAGCAGTACTTC
>NA|once|TRBJ2-3|TRBV11-3
CASSLGRSATDTQYF
TGTGCCAGCAGCTTAGGACGCTCCGCGACAGATACGCAGTATTTT
>TRBD1|once|TRBJ1-5|TRBV7-2
CASSRRTGDYQPQHF
TGTGCCAGCAGTCGACGGACAGGGGATTATCAGCCCCAGCATTTT
>NA|NA|TRBJ2-2|TRBV6-1
CASSGLVANTGELFF
TGTGCCAGCAGTGGATTGGTTGCGAACACCGGGGAGCTGTTTTTT
>TRBD2|NA|TRBJ2-3|TRBV20-1
CSASRASGATSTDTQYF
TGCAGTGCTAGTAGGGCTAGCGGGGCTACTAGCACAGATACGCAGTATTTT
>NA|NA|TRBJ1-4|TRBV24-1
CATSRGGLNEKLFF
TGTGCCACCTCCAGGGGCGGCCTTAATGAAAAACTGTTTTTT
>TRBD1|NA|TRBJ1-5|TRBV2
CASSRTGEQPQHF
TGTGCCAGCAGTCGGACAGGGGAGCAGCCCCAGCATTTT
>TRBD2|NA|TRBJ2-1|TRBV20-1
CSAREERGGANEQFF
TGCAGTGCTAGGGAAGAGCGGGGGGGTGCCAATGAGCAGTTCTTC
>TRBD2|once|TRBJ2-5|TRBV7-8
CASSPLTSGQETQYF
TGTGCCAGCAGCCCTCTCACTAGCGGGCAAGAGACCCAGTACTTC
>NA|once|TRBJ2-1|TRBV24-1
CATSESVGEQFF
TGTGCCACCAGTGAAAGCGTCGGTGAGCAGTTCTTC
>NA|NA|TRBJ1-1|TRBV18
CASSPQEGLPNTEAFF
TGTGCCAGCTCACCACAGGAGGGTTTGCCGAACACTGAAGCTTTCTTT
>NA|NA|TRBJ1-6|TRBV25-1
CVSSAVSYNSPLHF
TGTGTCAGCAGTGCGGTCTCCTATAATTCACCCCTCCACTTT
>NA|once|TRBJ1-2|TRBV2
CASSEVRGFGYTF
TGTGCCAGCAGTGAGGTTCGGGGTTTCGGCTACACCTTC
>NA|NA|TRBJ2-3|TRBV2
CASSERSIRTDTQYF
TGTGCCAGCAGTGAGCGCTCTATACGTACAGATACGCAGTATTTT
>NA|NA|TRBJ1-2|TRBV6-1
CASSPFVNYGYTF
TGTGCCAGCAGTCCTTTCGTTAACTATGGCTACACCTTC
>NA|NA|TRBJ2-3|TRBV15
CATSRGGRSTDTQYF
TGTGCCACCAGCAGAGGGGGCCGGAGCACAGATACGCAGTATTTT
>NA|NA|TRBJ1-6|TRBV11-3
CASSLAAGSPLHF
TGTGCCAGCAGCTTAGCAGCGGGTTCACCCCTCCACTTT
>TRBD1|few|TRBJ1-5|TRBV10-2
CASSPRGQLSNQPQHF
TGCGCCAGCAGTCCGAGGGGACAGCTTAGCAATCAGCCCCAGCATTTT
>NA|NA|TRBJ2-5|TRBV6-2/TRBV6-3
CASKKTQETQYF
TGTGCCAGCAAAAAGACTCAAGAGACCCAGTACTTC